This TCR beta chain comes out of a study of shared clonotypes between healthy human individuals. Study-wide points: Tissue TCR repertoires likely differ from these blood-only repertoires.

Participating donors were healthy, HIV-negative adults free of recent acute infections or vaccinations. About this clone itself: Antigen unknown.

The germline V gene encodes CDR1 SGHRS and CDR2 YFSETQ. The CDR3 extends over 19 amino acids. The V end was cut by 4 bases, the J end by 11 bases, with 36 bases between. The data were produced by immunoSEQ multiplex PCR, yet TCRdb's version contains in-frame clones alone and is incomplete. The sample yields about 2.3 million clones, 85% to 95% seen once. The sequenced sample consisted of naive CD4+ T cells from PBMCs. Indicated subset: CD45RA+ positively selected. The V call is TRBV5-1, the J call TRBJ2-5, with D possibly TRBD1 on 6 matching bases. This TCR derives from a man between 18 and 35 years old in good health. Some clones in this sample may be carry-over from other donors' samples. The CDR3: CASSIDRDIKWMGWRSQYF. As DNA, the CDR3 is TGCGCCAGCAGCATCGACCGGGACATTAAGTGGATGGGGTGGAGGTCTCAGTACTTC.